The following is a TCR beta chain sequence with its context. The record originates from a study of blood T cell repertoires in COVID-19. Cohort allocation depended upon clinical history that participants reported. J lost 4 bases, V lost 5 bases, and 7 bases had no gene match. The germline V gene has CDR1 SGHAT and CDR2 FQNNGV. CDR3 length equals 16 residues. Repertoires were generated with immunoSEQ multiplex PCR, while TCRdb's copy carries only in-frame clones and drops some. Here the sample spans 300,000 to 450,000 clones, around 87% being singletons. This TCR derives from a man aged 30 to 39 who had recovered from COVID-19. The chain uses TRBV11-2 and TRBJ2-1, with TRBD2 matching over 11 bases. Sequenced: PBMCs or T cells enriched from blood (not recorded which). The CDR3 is CASSIGSSGGYNEQFF. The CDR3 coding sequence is TGTGCCAGCAGCATTGGCTCTAGCGGGGGGTACAATGAGCAGTTCTTC. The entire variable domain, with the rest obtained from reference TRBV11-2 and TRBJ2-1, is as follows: EAGVAQSPRYKIIEKRQSVAFWCNPISGHATLYWYQQILGQGPKLLIQFQNNGVVDDSQLPKDRFSAERLKGVDSTLKIQPAKLEDSAVYLCASSIGSSGGYNEQFFGPGTRLTVL.